In its sample, the clone carrying this T cell receptor (beta chain) was seen a few times. V lost 8 bases and J lost 7; bases outside the gene matches: 8. This CDR3 contains 13 residues. Using quantitative 5'-RACE with molecular barcodes, the authors made TCR beta libraries. TCRdb re-derived calls from the 5' RACE reads in MiXCR, one entry per CDR3 protein. The table has roughly 280,000 distinct CDR3 sequences, approximately 20% seen once; the top ten hold 7.8%. The sample is drawn from a study of CD8 T cells in ankylosing spondylitis. Sequencing was done on a sample of blood, either unsorted or a sorted T cell fraction (not recorded which). The chain recombines TRBV12-3 or TRBV12-4 with TRBJ1-2; 9 positions agree with TRBD1. This receptor was taken from a male donor with ankylosing spondylitis or in good health (not recorded which). The CDR3 nucleotides are TGTGCCAGCCTGCCGGGACAGGGTCTTGGCTACACCTTC. Translating it yields CASLPGQGLGYTF.